The 6 T cell receptor beta chains listed next were all sequenced from one sample in a study of response to subunit inactivated influenza vaccine. TCRdb used MiXCR to reprocess the RT-PCR reads, holding one entry per CDR3 protein. The sample records around 520,000 distinct CDR3 sequences, about 11% being singletons. The source was PBMCs from blood, collected on the day of vaccination. These receptors were collected from a man aged 45-65 years who received an inactivated influenza vaccine.

The rearrangement uses TRBV5-1 and TRBJ2-1; 13 positions match TRBD2. With V trimmed by 4 bases and J by 2 bases, 6 bases remained unmatched. This CDR3 is built from 17 residues. Germline CDR1 SGHRS, CDR2 YFSETQ. DNA of the CDR3: TGCGCCAGCAGCGGGGGACTAGCGGGGAGCCCCTACAATGAGCAGTTCTTC. Translating gives CASSGGLAGSPYNEQFF.

The genes are TRBV12-3 or TRBV12-4 and TRBJ2-3, with TRBD2 identical over 9 bases. The CDR3 spans 16 residues. The V gene end was trimmed by 5 bases and the J gene end by 2 bases; junction bases not matched to a gene: 8. CDR3 residues: CASSPRGGDDTDTQYF. CDR3 nucleotides: TGTGCCAGCAGTCCCCGCGGGGGGGATGACACAGATACGCAGTATTTT.

This sequence joins TRBV6-2 or TRBV6-3 and TRBJ2-6, with D hard to call. Trimming pared 6 bases from V and 13 bases from J, leaving 13 bases between. CDR1 MNHEY and CDR2 SVGEGT come from the germline V gene. The CDR3 sequence is 12 residues long. This CDR3 reads CASRSPLGVLTF. The CDR3 region has the DNA TGTGCCAGCAGAAGCCCACTTGGAGTCCTGACTTTC.

The chain has TRBV29-1 and TRBJ2-7, with 7 bases identical to TRBD2. Germline assignment: CDR1 SQVTM and CDR2 ANQGSEA. The V and J ends lost 1 base and 0 bases, in that order; junction bases with no gene match: 6. This CDR3 contains 15 residues. DNA of the CDR3: TGCAGCGTTGAAGCTGGGAGGGAAGGCTCCTACGAGCAGTACTTC. Its translation: CSVEAGREGSYEQYF.

The chain couples TRBV27 to TRBJ1-5, with D possibly TRBD1 on 5 matching bases. Germline V gene data show CDR1 as MNHEY and CDR2 as SMNVEV (reference sequence). The CDR3 is 15 amino acids. Trimming pared 3 bases from V and 3 bases from J, leaving 12 bases between. CDR3: CASSFGQGPNQPQHF. DNA for the CDR3: TGTGCCAGCAGTTTTGGGCAGGGACCCAATCAGCCCCAGCATTTT.

The V and J genes are TRBV3-1 and TRBJ2-3; D is possibly TRBD2 (6 bases). There are 15 residues in the CDR3. Trimming left V 1 base short and J 2 bases short, with 10 bases between. The germline V gene has CDR1 LGHDT and CDR2 YNNKEL (reference sequence). As DNA, the CDR3 is TGTGCCAGCAGCCAAGGGGAGGCGAACACAGATACGCAGTATTTT. Amino acid sequence: CASSQGEANTDTQYF.